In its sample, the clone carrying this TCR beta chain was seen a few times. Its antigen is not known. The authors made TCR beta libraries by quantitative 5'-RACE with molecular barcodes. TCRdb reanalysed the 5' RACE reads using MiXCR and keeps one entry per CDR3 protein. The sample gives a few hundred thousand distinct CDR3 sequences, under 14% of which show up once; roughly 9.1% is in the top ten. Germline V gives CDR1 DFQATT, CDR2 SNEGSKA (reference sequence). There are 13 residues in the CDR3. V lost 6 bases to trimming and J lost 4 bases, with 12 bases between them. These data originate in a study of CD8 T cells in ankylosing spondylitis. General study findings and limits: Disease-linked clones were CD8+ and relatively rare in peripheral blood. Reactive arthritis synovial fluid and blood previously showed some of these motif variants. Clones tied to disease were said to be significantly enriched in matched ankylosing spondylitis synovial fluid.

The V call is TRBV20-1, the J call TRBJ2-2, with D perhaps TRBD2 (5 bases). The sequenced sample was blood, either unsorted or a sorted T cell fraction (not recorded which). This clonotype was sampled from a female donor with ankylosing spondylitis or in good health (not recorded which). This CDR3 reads CSAAGVVTGELFF. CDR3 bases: TGCAGTGCGGCCGGGGTAGTCACCGGGGAGCTGTTTTTT.